These T cell receptor beta chains were read from a single sample in a study of T cell responses to AZD1222 COVID-19 vaccine. Generated by immunoSEQ multiplex PCR, the TCRdb table keeps only in-frame clones and is missing some. This sample has over 70,000 clones, with roughly 87% found just once. This material consisted of peripheral blood, taken on day 0 of AZD1222 vaccination. These receptors all stem from an adult in good health. The CDR3 runs from the conserved cysteine through the conserved F or W. D genes are given only for firm matches. Clone size is given for some rows only: seen once, a few or many times, or a class if the clone is expanded.

>TRBJ2-7|.|.|TRBV30
TGTGCCTGGAGTGTAAAGGGCGAGCAGTACTTC
CAWSVKGEQYF
>TRBJ2-7|.|.|TRBV6-2/TRBV6-3
TGTGCCAGCAGCGGGTCCTACGAGCAGTACTTC
CASSGSYEQYF
>TRBJ1-1|.|.|TRBV28
TGTGCCAGCAGTCCGTCCGGTGAAGCTTTCTTT
CASSPSGEAFF
>TRBJ1-3|once|TRBD1|TRBV28
TGTGCCAGCAGTTCCAATCGACAGGGACACTCTGGAAACACCATATATTTT
CASSSNRQGHSGNTIYF
>TRBJ1-4|.|.|TRBV28
TGTGCCAGCAGATCAGGGACCTCACGGTCGAATGAAAAACTGTTTTTT
CASRSGTSRSNEKLFF
>TRBJ2-1|.|.|TRBV11-3
.
CASSFGPGVSNEQFF
>TRBJ1-2|.|TRBD1|TRBV7-9
TGTGCCAGCAGCTTGCGGGACAGGGGGCAATCGGACTACACCTTC
CASSLRDRGQSDYTF
>TRBJ2-7|.|.|TRBV11-2
TGTGCCAGCAGCTTAGGGAGGGTATCCTACGAGCAGTACTTC
CASSLGRVSYEQYF
>TRBJ1-1|.|.|TRBV6-5
TGTGCCAGCTCGAGGGATACTGAAGCTTTCTTT
CASSRDTEAFF
>TRBJ1-1|.|.|TRBV19
TGTGCCAGTAGTCCAATGATTAACAGGGACACTGAAGCTTTCTTT
CASSPMINRDTEAFF
>TRBJ1-4|.|.|TRBV18
TGTGCCAGCTCAAGCCGGGATTCGGGTGAAAAACTGTTTTTT
CASSSRDSGEKLFF
>TRBJ1-1|.|TRBD1|TRBV27
TGTGCCAGCAATTCGGGGACAGGGGATGGGCGAGCTTTCTTT
CASNSGTGDGRAFF
>TRBJ1-2|.|TRBD1|TRBV4-3
TGCGCCAGCAGCCCAGATCCGGGACAGGGTAGTTATGGCTACACCTTC
CASSPDPGQGSYGYTF
>TRBJ2-3|few|TRBD2|TRBV13
TGTGCCAGCAGCTTAGGACATGGACTAGCGGGATCCCCCACTAGCACAGATACGCAGTATTTT
CASSLGHGLAGSPTSTDTQYF
>TRBJ2-7|.|.|TRBV2
TGTGCCAGCACCCTCCAGGGGAGTTCGTACGAGCAGTACTTC
CASTLQGSSYEQYF
>TRBJ2-7|.|.|TRBV4-3
TGCGCCAGCAGCCAAGATCACGATTCCCCCGGCTACGAGCAGTACTTC
CASSQDHDSPGYEQYF
>TRBJ1-2|.|TRBD1|TRBV2
TGTGCCAGCGCGACAGGGGGCTATGGCTACACCTTC
CASATGGYGYTF
>TRBJ2-1|.|.|TRBV29-1
TGCAGCGTTGCGGCGGGTGGGAATGAGCAGTTCTTC
CSVAAGGNEQFF
>TRBJ2-1|.|TRBD2|TRBV19
TGTGCCAGTAGTATGGGGACTAGCGGGAACAATGAGCAGTTCTTC
CASSMGTSGNNEQFF
>TRBJ2-1|.|.|TRBV15
TGTGCCACCAGCAGAGAATCCAGATTTAATGAGCAGTTCTTC
CATSRESRFNEQFF
>TRBJ1-1|.|.|TRBV7-3
TGTGCCAGCAGCTTAACCAGGAACACTGAAGCTTTCTTT
CASSLTRNTEAFF
>TRBJ1-1|.|TRBD1|TRBV7-8
TGTGCCAGCAGCATCCGGGACAGGGGCACTGAAGCTTTCTTT
CASSIRDRGTEAFF
>TRBJ2-3|.|TRBD2|TRBV9
TGTGCCAGCAGCACCGGACTAGCGGGGCTCACAGATACGCAGTATTTT
CASSTGLAGLTDTQYF
>TRBJ2-6|.|.|TRBV7-7
TGTGCCAGCAGCATCAGCGAAAGTGCCACAAAGTCGGGCAACGTCCTGACTTTC
CASSISESATKSGNVLTF
>TRBJ2-6|.|TRBD2|TRBV5-1
TGCGCCAGCAGCTTGGCGGGGGGCTCTGGGGCCAACGTCCTGACTTTC
CASSLAGGSGANVLTF
>TRBJ2-3|.|.|TRBV5-1
TGCGCCAGCAGCTTATCTGGCACAGATACGCAGTATTTT
CASSLSGTDTQYF
>TRBJ2-7|.|TRBD1|TRBV10-1
TGCGCCAGCAGTCACGGGACAGGGGGCTACGAGCAGTACTTC
CASSHGTGGYEQYF
>TRBJ1-1|.|.|TRBV27
TGTGCCAGCAGTCCACTTACTCTTGAGGGCACTGAAGCTTTCTTT
CASSPLTLEGTEAFF
>TRBJ2-1|.|.|TRBV28
TGTGCCAGCAGGGGGGGAGCGGGTCACGCCAATGAGCTGTTCTTC
CASRGGAGHANELFF
>TRBJ2-7|.|TRBD2|TRBV28
TGTGCCAGCAGTTCCCAAGCGGGAGTAGCTTACGAGCAGTACTTC
CASSSQAGVAYEQYF
>TRBJ1-4|.|.|TRBV7-3
TGTGCCAGCAGCGCCCAGCAGGACGAAAAACTGTTTTTT
CASSAQQDEKLFF
>TRBJ1-2|.|.|TRBV9
TGTGCCAGCAGCGGGCGGGCGGGCTTCGGCGGCTACACCTTC
CASSGRAGFGGYTF
>TRBJ2-3|.|TRBD2|TRBV3-1/TRBV3-2
TGTGCCAGCAGAGTTAGCGGGAATCCCACAGATACGCAGTATTTT
CASRVSGNPTDTQYF
>TRBJ2-1|once|.|TRBV19
TGTGCCAGTAGTATGGTGGATTTCAGCTACAATGAGCAGTTCTTC
CASSMVDFSYNEQFF
>TRBJ2-1|.|.|TRBV6-1
TGTGCCAGCAGCGAAGAAGGACTCACCTACAATGAGCAGTTCTTC
CASSEEGLTYNEQFF
>TRBJ1-4|.|TRBD1|TRBV28
TGTGCCATCCAGGGGGGCGCCGATGAAAAACTGTTTTTT
CAIQGGADEKLFF
>TRBJ2-7|.|.|TRBV14
TGTGCCAGCAGTCTCGGGACACTCTACGAGCAGTACTTC
CASSLGTLYEQYF
>TRBJ2-3|.|TRBD1|TRBV23-1
TGCGCCAGCAGTCAAAGGGAGACAGGGGCTACCACAGATACGCAGTATTTT
CASSQRETGATTDTQYF
>TRBJ2-1|once|TRBD1|TRBV27
TGTGCCAGCAGTTTATCACAGGGGGCGAAGAATGAGCAGTTCTTC
CASSLSQGAKNEQFF
>TRBJ1-1|.|.|TRBV6-5
TGTGCCAGCAGTACACAGACAAACACTGAAGCTTTCTTT
CASSTQTNTEAFF
>TRBJ1-1|.|.|TRBV7-2
TGTGCCAGCAGGTCGAACAGGGAGACTGAAGCTTTCTTT
CASRSNRETEAFF
>TRBJ1-6|.|.|TRBV4-1
TGCGCCAGCAGCCAAGATCCCAGCTCCTATAATTCACCCCTCCACTTT
CASSQDPSSYNSPLHF
>TRBJ2-3|once|.|TRBV6-2/TRBV6-3
TGTGCCAGCAGTTACTATCCTGCCGGGACTTCGCCAGATACGCAGTATTTT
CASSYYPAGTSPDTQYF
>TRBJ1-5|.|TRBD1|TRBV6-2/TRBV6-3
TGTGCCAGCAGTCCACACAGGGGCGGGAATCAGCCCCAGCATTTT
CASSPHRGGNQPQHF
>TRBJ1-5|once|.|TRBV12-3/TRBV12-4
TGTGCCAGCAGCCAACCACCGGGTCAGCCCCAGCATTTT
CASSQPPGQPQHF
>TRBJ2-3|once|.|TRBV6-5
TGTGCCAGCATAGGGGGTGGTAGCACAGATACGCAGTATTTT
CASIGGGSTDTQYF
>TRBJ1-5|.|.|TRBV28
TGTGCCAGCAGTTCACCTGAGGGTATCCATCAGCCCCAGCATTTT
CASSSPEGIHQPQHF
>TRBJ1-6|.|.|TRBV6-6
TGTGCCAGCAGTTACTCGAGCATGGGGGGGCGTTCACCCCTCCACTTT
CASSYSSMGGRSPLHF
>TRBJ2-3|.|.|TRBV28
TGTGCCAGCAGTACTAGTACAGATACGCAGTATTTT
CASSTSTDTQYF